The rows below give T cell receptor beta chains drawn from one sample of a study of blood T cell repertoires in COVID-19. Assay: immunoSEQ multiplex PCR; the TCRdb copy retains only in-frame clones and omits some. The table shows some 300,000 clones, with about 90% occurring only once. The material sequenced was peripheral blood. Receptor source: a woman in her 30s with COVID-19, enrolled during active disease. Each CDR3 is given with its conserved first and last residue. The order of the fields is V gene, J gene, D gene, CDR3 DNA, CDR3 protein. A D gene is named only where the DNA matches it firmly.

TRBV7-2,TRBJ1-2,NA,TGTGCCAGCAGCACAGGGTACCATGGCTACACCTTC,CASSTGYHGYTF
TRBV6-6,TRBJ1-1,NA,TGTGCCAGCAGTCCCGGACAGACTGAAGCTTTCTTT,CASSPGQTEAFF
TRBV6-1,TRBJ1-5,TRBD1,TGTGCCAGCAGTGATCCCGGACAGGGGAGTCAGCCCCAGCATTTT,CASSDPGQGSQPQHF
TRBV5-1,TRBJ1-5,NA,TGCGCCAGCAGCTTGTATCCCAGGGATAATAGCAATCAGCCCCAGCATTTT,CASSLYPRDNSNQPQHF
TRBV4-2,TRBJ2-4,TRBD2,TGTGCCAGCAGCCAAGAGGCACGGGGGGGCCTCGGTACGAGCATTCAGTACTTC,CASSQEARGGLGTSIQYF
TRBV25-1,TRBJ1-4,TRBD1,TGTGCCAGCAGTGAAGGGAAAGGGACAGGGTATGAAAAACTGTTTTTT,CASSEGKGTGYEKLFF
TRBV7-9,TRBJ2-7,TRBD2,TGTGCCAGCAGCTCCCCCGGGACTAGCGGGGGACGCGAGCAGTACTTC,CASSSPGTSGGREQYF
TRBV24-1,TRBJ1-2,TRBD1,TGTGCCACCAGTGATCGGACAGGTACCGGCTACACCTTC,CATSDRTGTGYTF
TRBV18,TRBJ1-1,NA,TGTGCCAGCTCACCTCTTTACACTAAGAACACTGAAGCTTTCTTT,CASSPLYTKNTEAFF
TRBV6-5,TRBJ1-2,TRBD1,TGTGCCAGCAGACCCACAGGGGCGAGCGGCTACACCTTC,CASRPTGASGYTF